One sample yielded the 22 T cell receptor beta chains listed below, sequenced in a study of read filtering for tumor transcriptome and immune sequencing. This library used approximately 0.4 ug RNA and molecular barcoded adaptors spanning alpha/delta and beta/gamma chains. TCRdb re-called the reads through MiXCR, storing one row per CDR3 protein. The repertoire holds some 46,000 distinct CDR3 sequences, with about 12% as singletons. Sequencing used a population of CD138-negative cells sorted from bone marrow. These receptors all stem from a donor older than 35 with multiple myeloma.

In this sample, this clonotype turned up many times. The V and J genes are TRBV19 and TRBJ2-4, with 12 bases that match TRBD2. CDR1 and CDR2 from the germline V gene are LNHDA and SQIVND (reference sequence). The CDR3 is 19 residues long. V was pared by 0 bases and J by 3 bases, with 9 bases of the junction left unmatched. The CDR3 DNA reads TGTGCCAGTAGTATAGATCTAGCTAGCGGGAGGGCGGGCAAAAACATTCAGTACTTC. Protein product: CASSIDLASGRAGKNIQYF.

This chain uses TRBV7-2 with TRBJ2-1, with D tentatively TRBD1 or TRBD2 (5 bases each). V dropped 1 base and J dropped 9 bases, with 7 bases sitting between them. Germline-derived CDR1 and CDR2 are SGHTA and FQGNSA. The CDR3 sequence is 12 residues long. The CDR3 nucleotides read TGTGCCAGCAGCTTAGTGGGGGTTGAGCAGTTCTTC. It encodes CASSLVGVEQFF.

At least ten counts were recorded for this clonotype. The chain combines TRBV5-1 with TRBJ2-1; D might be TRBD1 or TRBD2, each matching 5 bases. The germline CDR1 and CDR2 sequences are SGHRS and YFSETQ. Deletions cut 3 bases from V and 5 bases from J, with 15 bases between. This CDR3 is built from 15 residues. This CDR3 reads CASSSPGTGHNEQFF. The CDR3 bases are TGCGCCAGCAGCTCTCCCGGGACCGGCCACAATGAGCAGTTCTTC.

Ten or more counts support this clonotype. The rearrangement joins TRBV2 to TRBJ2-7; no clear D gene. CDR3 length: 12 residues. V lost 7 bases to trimming and J lost 2 bases, with 9 bases between them. CDR1 SNHLY and CDR2 FYNNEI come from the germline V gene. The CDR3 nucleotides are TGTGCCAGCAAATTTACAGCCTACGAGCAGTACTTC. This codes for CASKFTAYEQYF.

There are many counts of this clonotype. The J gene is TRBJ2-1, the V gene TRBV7-9; 14 positions agree with TRBD2. CDR3 length: 18 residues. The germline CDR1 and CDR2 sequences are SEHNR and FQNEAQ (reference sequence). J was trimmed by 1 base and V by 5 bases; bases with no gene match: 7. In nucleotides, the CDR3 is TGTGCCAGCAGCCTAGGGACTAGCGGGAGAAGGTCCTACAATGAGCAGTTCTTC. It specifies CASSLGTSGRRSYNEQFF.

Concerning this clonotype: One junction end does not reproduce the germline sequence, and a read error may be involved. The chain couples TRBV19 to TRBJ2-6; TRBD1 matches at 8 bases. From germline, CDR1 is LNHDA and CDR2 SQIVND (reference sequence). This CDR3 is built from 19 residues. CDR3 DNA sequence: TGTGCCAGTGGTGTTCCGTGGGACAGGCGTAGCTCTGGGGCCAACGTCCTGACCTTC. Its protein product is CASGVPWDRRSSGANVLTF.

This clonotype was seen ten or more times. V usage is TRBV2 and J usage is TRBJ1-1; 8 bases line up with TRBD1. The CDR3 loop spans 14 amino acids. Looked up from germline, CDR1 is SNHLY and CDR2 is FYNNEI. The V gene end was trimmed by 2 bases and the J gene end by 6 bases; junction bases not matched to a gene: 5. CDR3 bases: TGTGCCAGCAGTGAACAGGGGGCCGGCTCTGAAGCTTTCTTT. Translated: CASSEQGAGSEAFF.

This clonotype appeared many times. The V and J genes are TRBV29-1 and TRBJ2-5; the D is unclear. Looked up from germline, CDR1 is SQVTM and CDR2 is ANQGSEA. Trimming removed 6 bases from V and 5 bases from J, with 7 bases in between. This CDR3 spans 10 amino acids. The CDR3 region is CSVGEETQYF. The CDR3 DNA reads as TGCAGCGTCGGCGAGGAGACCCAGTACTTC.

This clonotype was counted many times. DNA for the CDR3: TGCAGTGCTAGAAGAGGGGACTCAACGGGGGAGACCCAGTACTTC. Its protein is CSARRGDSTGETQYF. The chain links TRBV20-1 to TRBJ2-5; D perhaps matches TRBD2 (6 bases). The CDR3 sequence is 15 residues long. Germline V lookup: CDR1 DFQATT, CDR2 SNEGSKA (reference sequence). V lost 2 bases and J 5 bases, leaving 18 bases between the germline ends.

The table lists this clonotype with many counts. The V gene is TRBV4-3, the J gene TRBJ1-1; no definite D call. The V gene lost 0 bases and the J gene lost 4 bases, with 9 bases spanning the gap. Germline V gene data show CDR1 as LGHNA and CDR2 as YSLEER. The CDR3 runs to 14 residues. Written as DNA, the CDR3 is TGCGCCAGCAGCCAAGAAGGAACTGGCACTGAAGCTTTCTTT. Its protein product is CASSQEGTGTEAFF.

This clonotype was detected ten times or more. The chain employs TRBV5-6 and TRBJ1-2; D gene uncertain. Trimming cost V 3 bases and J 6 bases, with 15 bases left between them. Germline V gene lookup returns CDR1 SGHDT and CDR2 YYEEEE. The CDR3 covers 14 residues. The CDR3 protein is CASSSSPVVDGYTF. The CDR3 nucleotides read TGTGCCAGCAGCTCCAGCCCTGTAGTGGATGGCTACACCTTC. The complete variable domain, with remaining parts taken from reference TRBV5-6 and TRBJ1-2, reads DAGVTQSPTHLIKTRGQQVTLRCSPKSGHDTVSWYQQALGQGPQFIFQYYEEEERQRGNFPDRFSGHQFPNYSSELNVNALLLGDSALYLCASSSSPVVDGYTFGSGTRLTVV.

The table lists this clonotype with a few counts. The chain links TRBV6-2 or TRBV6-3 to TRBJ2-2; tentatively, D is TRBD1 or TRBD2 (6 bases each). This CDR3 contains 17 residues. The V and J ends lost 4 bases and 1 base respectively, with 16 bases between them. From germline, CDR1 is MNHEY and CDR2 SVGEGT. CDR3 residues: CASSWGAGAWNTGELFF. The DNA of the CDR3 is TGTGCCAGCAGTTGGGGGGCAGGGGCGTGGAACACCGGGGAGCTGTTTTTT.

CDR3 loop: CSARETGGYNEQFF. CDR3 bases: TGCAGTGCTAGGGAGACAGGGGGCTACAATGAGCAGTTCTTC. The chain has TRBV20-1 and TRBJ2-1; 9 bases fit TRBD1. Germline trimming cut 3 bases from V and 3 bases from J; bases unmatched to any gene: 3. Germline V gene data show CDR1 as DFQATT and CDR2 as SNEGSKA (reference sequence). The CDR3 consists of 14 residues.

Notes on this clonotype: Because the CDR3 is missing its conserved closing phenylalanine or tryptophan, this is likely a read error. The CDR3 region is CASCSLTGAETQYL. The CDR3 DNA reads as TGTGCCAGCTGCTCACTTACAGGGGCAGAGACCCAGTACCTC. This sequence joins TRBV11-2 and TRBJ2-5, with TRBD1 identical over 7 bases. Germline V gives CDR1 SGHAT, CDR2 FQNNGV. The CDR3 runs to 14 residues. The V gene end was trimmed by 8 bases and the J gene end by 4 bases; junction bases not matched to a gene: 10.

This clonotype has a count of ten or more. CDR3 protein: CASSLGGEQPQHF. The CDR3 DNA follows: TGTGCCAGCAGCTTGGGGGGGGAACAGCCCCAGCATTTT. V is TRBV5-4 and J is TRBJ1-5; D is perhaps TRBD1 (5 bases). V dropped 0 bases and J dropped 7 bases, with 8 bases sitting between them. The CDR3 runs 13 residues. Per the germline V gene, CDR1 is SGHNT and CDR2 is YYREEE (reference sequence).

There are many counts of this clonotype. This rearrangement joins TRBV29-1 to TRBJ2-5, with 14 nucleotides matching TRBD2. The V gene's germline CDR1 is SQVTM and CDR2 ANQGSEA. After removal of 1 base from V and 5 bases from J, the junction contained 9 bases not matched to a gene. CDR3 length equals 17 residues. The CDR3 reads CSVEGTSGRPGGETQYF. CDR3 DNA: TGCAGCGTTGAAGGGACTAGCGGGAGGCCGGGTGGTGAGACCCAGTACTTC.

This clonotype has more than one count but fewer than ten. The rearrangement joins TRBV20-1 to TRBJ2-1; D is perhaps TRBD2 (6 bases). Germline CDR1 DFQATT, CDR2 SNEGSKA (reference sequence). The CDR3 sequence is 11 residues long. The V gene lost 6 bases and the J gene lost 12 bases, with 15 bases spanning the gap. CDR3 DNA: TGCAGTGCAAAGCGGGCGGATGGGCAGTTCTTC. Translated, it gives CSAKRADGQFF.

A remark on this clonotype: One end of the junction fails to match germline, which may point to a read error. This chain uses TRBV6-5 with TRBJ2-1; D not resolved. This CDR3 has 15 residues. CDR1 MNHEY and CDR2 SVGAGI come from the germline V gene. CDR3 nucleotide sequence: TGTGCCAGCACCGCCATCCCCGGGCCCTACAATGAGCAGTTCTTT. It yields the protein CASTAIPGPYNEQFF.

This clonotype was observed a handful of times. One end of the junction does not line up with germline, which may come from a read error. This chain uses TRBV3-1 with TRBJ1-4; TRBD1 might be the D (5 bases). The CDR3 covers 14 residues. Germline CDR1 is LGHDT and CDR2 is YNNKEL (reference sequence). The CDR3 region is CASSQGQLREKRFF. The DNA for the CDR3 is TGTGCCAGCAGCCAAGGACAGCTTCGGGAAAAACGGTTTTTT.

This clonotype is classed as medium-sized. V and J are TRBV7-6 and TRBJ2-1; no clear D gene. Deletions cut 1 base from V and 6 bases from J, with 16 bases between. CDR1 is SGHVS, CDR2 FNYEAQ, per germline. The CDR3 contains 16 residues. In DNA form, the CDR3 reads TGTGCCAGCAGCTTAGACGGTCCCTTGGTTGCCAATGAGCAGTTCTTC. As protein: CASSLDGPLVANEQFF.

As regards this clonotype: A much bigger clone sits one base away, suggesting this may be a read error. The missing conserved phenylalanine or tryptophan at the end of this CDR3 makes a read error likely. CDR3 in amino acids: CASRRLAGGGTQYL. The DNA for the CDR3 is TGTGCCAGCAGACGTCTAGCGGGAGGAGGGACCCAGTACCTC. The chain employs TRBV6-5 and TRBJ2-5, with 11 nucleotides matching TRBD2. Germline V gives CDR1 MNHEY, CDR2 SVGAGI. J lost 7 bases, V lost 6 bases, and 7 bases had no gene match. The CDR3 spans 14 residues.

This clonotype was seen a handful of times. A read error may be the cause here, since a much bigger clone is one base away. This chain links TRBV12-3 or TRBV12-4 with TRBJ2-3, with 7 bases aligning to TRBD2. This CDR3 region has 17 residues. For the CDR3, the DNA is TGTGCCAGCAGTTTTAATTTTGGCGGGAGCGTCACAGATACGCAGTGTTTT. Translating it yields CASSFNFGGSVTDTQCF.